Listed below are T cell receptor beta chains from one sample, sequenced in a study of human T cells and chemical hapten exposure. TCRdb reanalysed the 5' RACE reads using MiXCR and keeps one entry per CDR3 protein. The data contain around 82,000 distinct CDR3 sequences, more than 7% of them singletons. The receptor source for this set is a male donor in good health. Both conserved end residues are part of each CDR3. A D gene is named only where the DNA matches it firmly. Rows give clone size only sometimes, using once, few, many, or a class for an expanded clone.

clone_size: few
j_call: TRBJ1-1
v_call: TRBV20-1
d_call: -
cdr3_aa: CSARDLGGVGTEAFF
cdr3_nt: TGCAGTGCTAGAGATCTCGGGGGGGTGGGCACTGAAGCTTTCTTT

clone_size: -
j_call: TRBJ1-1
v_call: TRBV7-8
d_call: -
cdr3_aa: CASSFQSQGNTEAFF
cdr3_nt: TGTGCCAGCAGCTTCCAATCACAGGGGAACACTGAAGCTTTCTTT

clone_size: few
j_call: TRBJ2-1
v_call: TRBV6-5
d_call: -
cdr3_aa: CASSQDVSSYNEQFF
cdr3_nt: TGTGCCAGCAGCCAGGACGTGAGCTCCTACAATGAGCAGTTCTTC

clone_size: few
j_call: TRBJ1-5
v_call: TRBV29-1
d_call: TRBD1
cdr3_aa: CSVDRTAGGKNNQPQHF
cdr3_nt: TGCAGCGTTGATCGTACGGCAGGGGGAAAGAACAATCAGCCCCAGCATTTT

clone_size: many
j_call: TRBJ2-1
v_call: TRBV6-4
d_call: TRBD2
cdr3_aa: CASSERGGSYNEQFF
cdr3_nt: TGTGCCAGCAGTGAGCGGGGGGGCTCCTACAATGAGCAGTTCTTC

clone_size: few
j_call: TRBJ2-6
v_call: TRBV6-2/TRBV6-3
d_call: -
cdr3_aa: CASSYGRNSGANVLTF
cdr3_nt: TGTGCCAGCAGTTACGGGCGGAACTCTGGGGCCAACGTCCTGACTTTC

clone_size: -
j_call: TRBJ1-2
v_call: TRBV2
d_call: -
cdr3_aa: CASRTVRGYTF
cdr3_nt: TGTGCCAGCCGGACAGTCCGCGGCTACACCTTC

clone_size: many
j_call: TRBJ2-7
v_call: TRBV29-1
d_call: TRBD1
cdr3_aa: CSVPGQGSSYEQYF
cdr3_nt: TGCAGCGTTCCCGGACAGGGGTCATCCTACGAGCAGTACTTC

clone_size: -
j_call: TRBJ1-6
v_call: TRBV5-1
d_call: TRBD1
cdr3_aa: CASSLGQGAGSPLHF
cdr3_nt: TGCGCCAGCAGCTTGGGACAGGGGGCTGGTTCACCCCTCCACTTT

clone_size: many
j_call: TRBJ2-2
v_call: TRBV9
d_call: TRBD2
cdr3_aa: CASQGSGRRTGELFF
cdr3_nt: TGTGCCAGCCAGGGTAGCGGGAGACGGACCGGGGAGCTGTTTTTT

clone_size: few
j_call: TRBJ2-2
v_call: TRBV27
d_call: TRBD1
cdr3_aa: CASSGTGSNTGELFF
cdr3_nt: TGTGCCAGCAGTGGGACAGGGTCGAACACCGGGGAGCTGTTTTTT

clone_size: few
j_call: TRBJ2-2
v_call: TRBV12-3/TRBV12-4
d_call: -
cdr3_aa: CASSLVGRGELFF
cdr3_nt: TGTGCCAGCAGTTTAGTTGGCCGGGGGGAGCTGTTTTTT

clone_size: -
j_call: TRBJ2-7
v_call: TRBV5-1
d_call: -
cdr3_aa: CASSLETGIPEQYF
cdr3_nt: TGCGCCAGCAGCTTGGAGACAGGTATCCCCGAGCAGTACTTC

clone_size: few
j_call: TRBJ2-1
v_call: TRBV5-1
d_call: -
cdr3_aa: CASSLSGALEQFF
cdr3_nt: TGCGCCAGCAGCTTGTCGGGGGCGCTTGAGCAGTTCTTC

clone_size: -
j_call: TRBJ2-3
v_call: TRBV4-3
d_call: TRBD2
cdr3_aa: CASSQDRKRGTDTQYF
cdr3_nt: TGCGCCAGCAGCCAAGATCGGAAGCGGGGGACAGATACGCAGTATTTT

clone_size: many
j_call: TRBJ1-1
v_call: TRBV5-1
d_call: -
cdr3_aa: CASSPLRGMNTEAFF
cdr3_nt: TGCGCCAGCAGTCCGCTGCGGGGCATGAACACTGAAGCTTTCTTT

clone_size: many
j_call: TRBJ2-6
v_call: TRBV3-1
d_call: -
cdr3_aa: CASSQDLGDATGANVLTF
cdr3_nt: TGTGCCAGCAGCCAAGATCTCGGGGATGCGACTGGGGCCAACGTCCTGACTTTC

clone_size: -
j_call: TRBJ1-1
v_call: TRBV9
d_call: -
cdr3_aa: CASSVGASGSLNTEAFF
cdr3_nt: TGTGCCAGCAGCGTAGGGGCCTCTGGAAGCCTGAACACTGAAGCTTTCTTT

clone_size: many
j_call: TRBJ2-5
v_call: TRBV19
d_call: TRBD1
cdr3_aa: CASSTRDRGPETQYF
cdr3_nt: TGTGCCAGTAGTACCCGGGACAGGGGGCCAGAGACCCAGTACTTC

clone_size: many
j_call: TRBJ2-6
v_call: TRBV20-1
d_call: -
cdr3_aa: CSALSGKSGSGANVLTF
cdr3_nt: TGCAGTGCCCTTTCAGGGAAGTCAGGATCTGGGGCCAACGTCCTGACTTTC

clone_size: -
j_call: TRBJ2-5
v_call: TRBV20-1
d_call: TRBD1
cdr3_aa: CSATGGGETQYF
cdr3_nt: TGCAGTGCTACAGGGGGCGGTGAGACCCAGTACTTC

clone_size: many
j_call: TRBJ2-7
v_call: TRBV29-1
d_call: -
cdr3_aa: CSVEDPITPYEQYF
cdr3_nt: TGCAGCGTTGAAGATCCGATTACTCCCTACGAGCAGTACTTC

clone_size: -
j_call: TRBJ2-2
v_call: TRBV7-3
d_call: TRBD1
cdr3_aa: CASSVTGAGELFF
cdr3_nt: TGTGCCAGCAGCGTTACAGGGGCCGGGGAGCTGTTTTTT